This T cell receptor beta chain was identified during a study of blood T cell repertoires in COVID-19. The overall study: Sources were T cells, B-cell-depleted T cells, or PBMCs; the material itself was cDNA or gDNA.

One Seattle source followed patients from active infection through their disease course. As processed by the authors: From reference gene primer amplification, estimates of nucleated cell counts were derived. The method was immunoSEQ multiplex PCR; TCRdb's version includes in-frame clones alone and lacks a portion of them. The DNA was the basis for D and trimming; V, J and clone size are from that table. The sample has about 210,000 clones, approximately 85% seen once. The CDR3 contains 12 residues. Trimming at V came to 5 bases and at J to 5 bases, leaving 5 bases not matched to a gene. The germline CDR1 and CDR2 sequences are SQVTM and ANQGSEA.

The chain joins TRBV29-1 to TRBJ1-1, with 7 bases fitting TRBD1. The source material was peripheral blood. The receptor was isolated from a woman aged 70 to 79 with COVID-19, enrolled during active disease. For the CDR3, the DNA is TGCAGCGTTACAATACAGGGGACTGAAGCTTTCTTT. It translates to CSVTIQGTEAFF.